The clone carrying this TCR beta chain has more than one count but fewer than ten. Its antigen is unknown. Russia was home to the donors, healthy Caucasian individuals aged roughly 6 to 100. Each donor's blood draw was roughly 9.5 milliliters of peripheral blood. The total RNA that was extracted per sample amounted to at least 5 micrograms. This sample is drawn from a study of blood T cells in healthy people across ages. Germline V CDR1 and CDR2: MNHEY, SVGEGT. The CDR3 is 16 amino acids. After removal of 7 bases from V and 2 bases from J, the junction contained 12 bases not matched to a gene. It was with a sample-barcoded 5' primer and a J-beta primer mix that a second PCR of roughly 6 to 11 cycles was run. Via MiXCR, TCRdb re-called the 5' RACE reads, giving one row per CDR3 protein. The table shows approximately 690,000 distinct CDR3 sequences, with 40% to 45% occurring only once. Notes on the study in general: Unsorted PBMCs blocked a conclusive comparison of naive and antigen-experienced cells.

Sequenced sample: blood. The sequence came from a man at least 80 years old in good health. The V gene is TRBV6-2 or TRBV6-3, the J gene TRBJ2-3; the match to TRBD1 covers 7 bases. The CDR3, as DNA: TGTGCCAGCATACAGGGGTCAGGATCCTACACAGATACGCAGTATTTT. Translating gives CASIQGSGSYTDTQYF.